One and the same sample provided the 5 T cell receptor beta chains below, sequenced in a study of T-cell reconstitution after alpha-beta-depleted transplantation in children. Preparation of the TCRbeta library involved a method that used unique molecular identifiers. TCRdb fed the PCR reads into MiXCR, producing one record per CDR3 protein. The data hold approximately 130,000 distinct CDR3 sequences, with roughly 10% observed a single time. The sample here was PBMCs, mostly from graft donor cells, taken 180 days after TCRalphabeta/CD19-depleted stem cell transplant. The receptors stem from a girl in the first two years of life who had a stem cell transplant for combined immunodeficiency, so the T cells may come from the graft donor.

This clonotype was picked up a small number of times. The chain carries TRBV5-1 and TRBJ2-3, with 13 bases fitting TRBD2. Germline CDR1 and CDR2: SGHRS and YFSETQ. J was trimmed by 2 bases and V by 4 bases; bases with no gene match: 7. This CDR3 comprises 17 residues. CDR3 protein: CASSPRTSGGYTDTQYF. The DNA of the CDR3 is TGCGCCAGCAGCCCAAGGACTAGCGGGGGTTACACAGATACGCAGTATTTT.

This clonotype was picked up a small number of times. The chain carries TRBV6-5 and TRBJ2-7; the match to TRBD1 covers 8 bases. Germline loops: CDR1 MNHEY, CDR2 SVGAGI. The J segment lost 5 bases and the V segment lost 0 bases, leaving 3 bases of the junction unmatched. The CDR3 is made up of 14 amino acids. CDR3 nucleotide sequence: TGTGCCAGCAGTTACTCTGCAGGGGGCGACGAGCAGTACTTC. Residues: CASSYSAGGDEQYF.

This clonotype turned up a few times. This chain links TRBV7-9 with TRBJ2-7; D remains unclear. This CDR3 has 14 residues. Germline assignment: CDR1 SEHNR and CDR2 FQNEAQ (reference sequence). Trimming took 1 base from V and 3 from J, leaving 10 bases between them. CDR3 bases: TGTGCCAGCAGCTTAGTACAGACCGACTACGAGCAGTACTTC. It yields the protein CASSLVQTDYEQYF.

The rearrangement joins TRBV7-6 to TRBJ2-5; D not resolved. Trimming shortened V by 5 bases and J by 4 bases, and 11 bases separated the two germline ends. This CDR3 spans 13 amino acids. The germline CDR1 and CDR2 sequences are SGHVS and FNYEAQ. DNA for the CDR3: TGTGCCAGCAGCCGTTCTACGGCAGAGACCCAGTACTTC. Residues: CASSRSTAETQYF.

This clonotype has a handful of counts. This sequence joins TRBV7-6 and TRBJ2-1, with 7 bases identical to TRBD2. V was pared by 3 bases and J by 3 bases, with 2 bases of the junction left unmatched. The CDR3 is 14 amino acids. Germline CDR1 and CDR2: SGHVS and FNYEAQ. The CDR3 DNA reads TGTGCCAGCAGCTTTGGCGGGGGCTACAATGAGCAGTTCTTC. This sequence encodes CASSFGGGYNEQFF.